The clone carrying this TCR beta chain was found a few times. Assay: immunoSEQ multiplex PCR; the TCRdb copy retains only in-frame clones and omits some. The sample yields 720,000 or so clones, approximately 85% seen once. The sample belongs to a study of shared T cell receptors in the human thymus. Germline lookup yields CDR1 SGHTS and CDR2 YDEGEE. J lost 5 bases, V lost 4 bases, and 18 bases had no gene match. The CDR3 extends over 19 amino acids. This sample also appeared in a second study, on human thymus T cells. From that second work: Thymus pieces cut out during corrective heart surgery were the tissue that was used. Use of V and J genes seemed skewed within the thymic and blood repertoires.

Input material: thymocytes. V and J are TRBV5-8 and TRBJ1-2; 12 bases fit TRBD1. This receptor was taken from a girl under three years old with a congenital heart defect. The CDR3 spells CASSNFQAGTGGSWYGYTF. CDR3 nucleotides: TGTGCCAGCAGCAACTTCCAGGCCGGGACAGGGGGCAGTTGGTATGGCTACACCTTC.